These 21 T cell receptor beta chains share one sample of origin, sequenced in a study of T cells in Graves' hyperthyroidism and ophthalmopathy. Researchers took RNA transcripts and amplified the TCR beta CDR3 regions from them. Carried out on the TCR CDR3, a first-round RT-PCR used the HTBI primer set. TCRdb re-derived calls from the multiplex PCR reads in MiXCR, one entry per CDR3 protein. The sample gives about 530,000 distinct CDR3 sequences, roughly 15% of which show up once; about 16% is in the top ten. The sequencing input was blood. These receptors were collected from a woman aged 18-29 years with Graves' ophthalmopathy.

At least ten counts were recorded for this clonotype. The rearrangement joins TRBV7-2 to TRBJ2-7; the match to TRBD1 covers 7 bases. Losses at the gene ends were 0 bases for V and 5 bases for J; bases not matched to a gene: 10. CDR1 and CDR2 (germline): SGHTA, FQGNSA. The CDR3 runs to 16 residues. The CDR3 reads CASSLARTGSHDEQYF. CDR3 DNA: TGTGCCAGCAGCTTAGCGCGGACAGGCAGTCACGACGAGCAGTACTTC.

This clonotype was observed many times. This chain connects TRBV18 to TRBJ1-5; D might be TRBD1 (5 bases). CDR1 KGHSH and CDR2 LQKENI come from the germline V gene. Trimming removed 2 bases at V and 3 bases at J, with 8 bases between. The CDR3 consists of 14 residues. DNA of the CDR3: TGTGCCAGCTCACCAGGGACCCTCAATCAGCCCCAGCATTTT. Translation gives CASSPGTLNQPQHF.

This clonotype was seen ten or more times. V is TRBV7-9 and J is TRBJ1-1; weak D call: TRBD1 (6 bases). V was cut by 1 base and J by 1 base, with 10 bases left in between. The length of the CDR3 is 15 residues. The germline CDR1 and CDR2 sequences are SEHNR and FQNEAQ (reference sequence). In DNA form, the CDR3 reads TGTGCCAGCAGCTTAGTGGGGGGCTCGAACACTGAAGCTTTCTTT. Its protein is CASSLVGGSNTEAFF.

The chain employs TRBV4-1 and TRBJ1-1; tentatively, D is TRBD1 (5 bases). Germline V gene lookup returns CDR1 MGHRA and CDR2 YSYEKL. The CDR3 covers 16 residues. With 5 bases removed from V and 6 bases from J, the gap between germline ends came to 22 bases. DNA of the CDR3: TGCGCCAGCAGCTTAGTCCAGGGCCGCGGAGGCTCTGAAGCTTTCTTT. Protein: CASSLVQGRGGSEAFF.

This clonotype was seen many times. The V gene is TRBV6-6, the J gene TRBJ2-5; 8 positions agree with TRBD2. Germline CDR1 and CDR2: MNHNY and SVGAGI (reference sequence). This CDR3 is built from 16 residues. Unmatched junction bases numbered 10, after V lost 0 bases and J lost 7 bases. CDR3 protein: CASSYSPAGGPGTQYF. DNA for the CDR3: TGTGCCAGCAGTTACTCGCCCGCGGGGGGCCCAGGGACCCAGTACTTC.

For this clonotype: One end of the junction does not line up with germline, which may come from a read error. The DNA of the CDR3 is TGTGCTAGCAGCGTGGACAGGGGAACCGGGGAGCTGTTTTTT. Its protein is CASSVDRGTGELFF. V usage is TRBV7-7 and J usage is TRBJ2-2, with 9 bases matching TRBD1. From germline, CDR1 is SSHAT and CDR2 FNYEAQ (reference sequence). The length of the CDR3 is 14 residues.

A few counts support this clonotype. The chain recombines TRBV5-1 with TRBJ2-7; TRBD2 matches 10 bases. The CDR3 contains 16 residues. Germline CDR1 and CDR2: SGHRS and YFSETQ. With 2 bases clipped from V and 0 bases from J, the junction kept 5 bases outside the gene matches. The CDR3 DNA reads as TGCGCCAGCAGCTTCCCAACTAGCGGGGCCTCCTACGAGCAGTACTTC. It yields the protein CASSFPTSGASYEQYF.

The V and J genes are TRBV9 and TRBJ1-6, with TRBD1 as a possible D gene (6 bases). V lost 4 bases, J lost 15 bases, and 17 bases lay in between. This CDR3 comprises 13 residues. Looked up from germline, CDR1 is SGDLS and CDR2 is YYNGEE. This CDR3 reads CASSLPGAAGLHF. In DNA form, the CDR3 reads TGTGCCAGCAGCCTACCGGGGGCCGCGGGCCTCCACTTT.

This clonotype showed up many times. The chain joins TRBV28 to TRBJ1-2; D is ambiguous. V was trimmed by 11 bases and J by 7 bases, leaving 20 bases between them. The germline gives CDR1 MDHEN, CDR2 SYDVKM. This CDR3 has 13 amino acids. Written as DNA, the CDR3 is TGTGCCGTCCCTAGCGGGCCAGTCACTGGCTACACCTTC. It encodes CAVPSGPVTGYTF.

V gene TRBV20-1 combines with J gene TRBJ2-1, with D maybe TRBD2 (6 bases). With 3 bases removed from V and 6 bases from J, the gap between germline ends came to 24 bases. Germline CDR1 and CDR2: DFQATT and SNEGSKA (reference sequence). The CDR3 covers 17 residues. The CDR3 sequence: CSARTGEVAINANEQFF. The CDR3 DNA sequence: TGCAGTGCTAGGACGGGAGAGGTAGCAATCAACGCCAATGAGCAGTTCTTC.

This clonotype was observed many times. The chain couples TRBV27 to TRBJ2-1, with D unresolved. The V end lost 2 bases, the J end lost 12 bases, and 23 bases lay between the germline ends. Germline lookup yields CDR1 MNHEY and CDR2 SMNVEV (reference sequence). CDR3 length: 16 residues. CDR3 region: CASSLVYPTLNEGQFF. DNA for the CDR3: TGTGCCAGCAGTTTAGTCTACCCCACATTAAATGAAGGGCAGTTCTTC.

This clonotype appeared a few times. The chain has TRBV7-3 and TRBJ2-3, with 11 positions matching TRBD2. Trimming removed 4 bases from V and 2 bases from J; junction bases left unmatched: 17. Germline V gives CDR1 SGHTA, CDR2 FQGTGA. The CDR3 consists of 20 residues. The CDR3 sequence is CASSSTYLSQLAGVTDTQYF. CDR3 coding DNA: TGTGCCAGCAGCTCAACATATTTAAGCCAACTAGCGGGGGTCACAGATACGCAGTATTTT.

This rearrangement joins TRBV19 to TRBJ2-5, with TRBD1 matching over 7 bases. The CDR3 covers 15 residues. Trimming cost V 5 bases and J 4 bases; bases outside gene matches: 10. Per germline, CDR1 LNHDA and CDR2 SQIVND (reference sequence). The CDR3 sequence is CASSARQGVGETQYF. The CDR3, as DNA: TGTGCCAGTAGTGCCAGACAGGGTGTAGGAGAGACCCAGTACTTC.

The sample holds many counts of this clonotype. The rearrangement joins TRBV3-1 to TRBJ2-7; no definite D call. V lost 3 bases, J lost 3 bases, and 12 bases lay in between. CDR3 size: 14 residues. CDR1 is LGHDT, CDR2 YNNKEL, per germline (reference sequence). The CDR3 coding sequence is TGTGCCAGCAGCCATAGTTCCGTTCACTACGAGCAGTACTTC. Translation gives CASSHSSVHYEQYF.

This clonotype was counted a few times. The V gene is TRBV5-1, the J gene TRBJ2-1; possibly TRBD2 for D (6 bases). This CDR3 spans 16 amino acids. Per the germline V gene, CDR1 is SGHRS and CDR2 is YFSETQ. Trimming removed 0 bases at V and 8 bases at J, with 18 bases between. CDR3 residues: CASSLASGRGPHEQFF. CDR3 coding DNA: TGCGCCAGCAGCTTGGCGTCCGGGAGAGGCCCCCATGAGCAGTTCTTC.

This clonotype was counted at least ten times. The V gene is TRBV6-1, the J gene TRBJ2-7, with 7 nucleotides matching TRBD2. The CDR3 is 14 amino acids. The germline gives CDR1 MNHNS, CDR2 SASEGT. V shed 6 bases and J 3 bases; nucleotides not matched to a gene: 8. CDR3 coding DNA: TGTGCCAGCAGAAAAATAGCGGGTTACTACGAGCAGTACTTC. It translates to CASRKIAGYYEQYF.

The chain couples TRBV9 to TRBJ2-4, with 7 bases identical to TRBD1. V shed 3 bases and J 6 bases; nucleotides not matched to a gene: 6. This CDR3 contains 14 residues. Germline V gene sequence: CDR1 SGDLS, CDR2 YYNGEE. CDR3 in DNA: TGTGCCAGCAGCGCCATGACAGGGCCAAACATTCAGTACTTC. It is translated as CASSAMTGPNIQYF.

This clonotype has just a few counts. The chain is built from TRBV30 and TRBJ1-2; perhaps TRBD1 as D (5 bases). The V gene's germline CDR1 is GTSNPN and CDR2 SVGIG (reference sequence). Between the trimmed V and J ends, which lost 8 bases and 0 bases, there was a span of 16 bases. The CDR3 is 14 residues long. This CDR3 reads CALRDWEANYGYTF. The CDR3 nucleotides are TGTGCCCTCAGGGACTGGGAAGCTAACTATGGCTACACCTTC.

The chain couples TRBV11-2 to TRBJ1-5; 10 bases match TRBD1. Germline CDR1 and CDR2: SGHAT and FQNNGV. The CDR3 spans 16 residues. The trim removed 4 bases at V and 5 bases at J, leaving 8 bases unmatched. CDR3 in amino acids: CASSYPGTGDDQPQHF. Here the CDR3 DNA reads TGTGCCAGCAGCTACCCCGGGACAGGGGACGATCAGCCCCAGCATTTT. The variable domain in full, completed from reference TRBV11-2 and TRBJ1-5, reads EAGVAQSPRYKIIEKRQSVAFWCNPISGHATLYWYQQILGQGPKLLIQFQNNGVVDDSQLPKDRFSAERLKGVDSTLKIQPAKLEDSAVYLCASSYPGTGDDQPQHFGDGTRLSIL.

This chain's CDR3 is CASSEYRVMNNEQFF. The CDR3 nucleotides are TGTGCCAGCAGTGAATACAGGGTGATGAACAATGAGCAGTTCTTC. The rearrangement uses TRBV2 and TRBJ2-1, with D perhaps TRBD1 (6 bases). Germline CDR1 is SNHLY and CDR2 is FYNNEI. V was trimmed by 2 bases and J by 5 bases, leaving 13 bases between them. The CDR3 sequence is 15 residues long.

This clonotype was recorded many times. The chain has TRBV28 and TRBJ2-4, with 8 bases identical to TRBD2. Germline V gene data show CDR1 as MDHEN and CDR2 as SYDVKM. The CDR3 extends over 15 amino acids. Losses at the gene ends were 2 bases for V and 7 bases for J; bases not matched to a gene: 7. CDR3 in DNA: TGTGCCAGCAGTTTAAAGGCCAGCGGGAGCAACATTCAGTACTTC. This translates into CASSLKASGSNIQYF.